The clone carrying this TCR beta chain came up a few times. Its antigen is not identified. TCR beta CDR3 regions were amplified from RNA transcripts. After a first-round RT-PCR with HTBI primers, a second-round multiplex PCR was run. TCRdb used MiXCR to reprocess the multiplex PCR reads, holding one entry per CDR3 protein. The table shows 200,000 to 250,000 distinct CDR3 sequences, with around 50% occurring only once. This specimen comes from a study of Graves' ophthalmopathy and Graves' hyperthyroidism. The germline V gene encodes CDR1 SGHAT and CDR2 FQNNGV. This CDR3 is built from 13 residues. With V trimmed by 10 bases and J by 10 bases, 8 bases remained unmatched. Study conclusions and caveats: The model achieved around 67% sensitivity and around 72% specificity for ophthalmopathy progression.

Ophthalmopathy cases showed moderate-to-severe activity, scoring CAS ≥3 and NOSPECS ≥4, with duration under 3 months. Sequences were obtained from peripheral blood. The V and J genes are TRBV11-2 and TRBJ1-6, with 9 bases identical to TRBD1. The TCR was taken from an adult man with Graves' ophthalmopathy. CDR3 DNA sequence: TGTGCCACCCGGGACAGGGATCTCTCACCCCTCCACTTT. Translating it yields CATRDRDLSPLHF.